A selection of T cell receptor beta chains follows, all from one sample in a study of T cell repertoires in cytomegalovirus infection. These receptors' targets are unknown. TCRdb re-called the reads through MiXCR, storing one row per CDR3 protein. The table lists about 830,000 distinct CDR3 sequences, approximately 32% of them singletons. This material consisted of cultured CD8+ T cells from PBMCs, taken from culture after CMV antigen stimulation. These receptors all come from a human donor in good health (CMV status not recorded). Some clones in this sample may be carry-over from other donors' samples. Both conserved end residues are part of each CDR3. The order of the fields is V gene, J gene, clone size, D gene, CDR3 DNA, CDR3 protein. A D gene is named only where the DNA matches it firmly. Clone size is not always given. Where it is, it says once, few, many or a class for expanded clones.

V gene: TRBV7-2; J gene: TRBJ2-1; clone size: many; D gene: TRBD2; CDR3 DNA: TGTGCCAGCAGCCGCCGTCGAGCGGGGTTATACAATGAGCAGTTCTTC; CDR3 protein: CASSRRRAGLYNEQFF
V gene: TRBV6-7; J gene: TRBJ2-2; clone size: -; D gene: -; CDR3 DNA: TGTGCCAGCAGTTCCGAACAGGGACATGCGAACACCGGGGAGCTGTTTTTT; CDR3 protein: CASSSEQGHANTGELFF
V gene: TRBV20-1; J gene: TRBJ1-1; clone size: -; D gene: -; CDR3 DNA: TGCAGTGCTGTGGGGGCACCGAACACTGAAGCTTTCTTT; CDR3 protein: CSAVGAPNTEAFF
V gene: TRBV7-9; J gene: TRBJ1-1; clone size: -; D gene: -; CDR3 DNA: TGTGCCAGCAGCTTACATTCAGGGGCGGACACTGAAGCTTTCTTT; CDR3 protein: CASSLHSGADTEAFF
V gene: TRBV7-6; J gene: TRBJ2-1; clone size: few; D gene: -; CDR3 DNA: TGTGCCAGCAGCTTCCAGGGGGGGCCAGGCAATGAGCAGTTCTTC; CDR3 protein: CASSFQGGPGNEQFF
V gene: TRBV12-3/TRBV12-4; J gene: TRBJ2-7; clone size: few; D gene: -; CDR3 DNA: TGTGCCAGCAGTTACGGGGACCCGGGGACCTACGAGCAGTACTTC; CDR3 protein: CASSYGDPGTYEQYF
V gene: TRBV20-1; J gene: TRBJ1-6; clone size: few; D gene: -; CDR3 DNA: TGCAGTGCTAGAGATCCCTGGCAGGGAGGTTATAATTCACCCCTCCACTTT; CDR3 protein: CSARDPWQGGYNSPLHF
V gene: TRBV7-9; J gene: TRBJ1-1; clone size: -; D gene: TRBD1; CDR3 DNA: TGTGCCAGCAGCTTAGAACGGACAGGGGCCACTGAAGCTTTCTTT; CDR3 protein: CASSLERTGATEAFF
V gene: TRBV3-1; J gene: TRBJ2-5; clone size: -; D gene: TRBD2; CDR3 DNA: TGTGCCAGCACCACAACTAGCGGGGGGCTCCAAGAGACCCAGTACTTC; CDR3 protein: CASTTTSGGLQETQYF
V gene: TRBV3-1; J gene: TRBJ2-5; clone size: -; D gene: -; CDR3 DNA: TGTGCCAGCAGCCACAGGTTACCTCAAGAGACCCAGTACTTC; CDR3 protein: CASSHRLPQETQYF
V gene: TRBV13; J gene: TRBJ2-1; clone size: -; D gene: TRBD2; CDR3 DNA: TGTGCCAGCAGCTTAATAACTAGCGGGGTATATGAGCAGTTCTTC; CDR3 protein: CASSLITSGVYEQFF
V gene: TRBV3-1; J gene: TRBJ1-2; clone size: -; D gene: TRBD1; CDR3 DNA: TGTGCCAGCAGCCAATCCGACAGGGGGCATGGCTACACCTTC; CDR3 protein: CASSQSDRGHGYTF
V gene: TRBV7-2; J gene: TRBJ2-3; clone size: many; D gene: -; CDR3 DNA: TGTGCCAGCAGCACCCGGGACTTAAGCACAGATACGCAGTATTTT; CDR3 protein: CASSTRDLSTDTQYF
V gene: TRBV12-3/TRBV12-4; J gene: TRBJ2-1; clone size: -; D gene: -; CDR3 DNA: TGTGCCAGCAGTTCCCCAGGGGGGCCGGGGTACAATGAGCAGTTCTTC; CDR3 protein: CASSSPGGPGYNEQFF
V gene: TRBV7-6; J gene: TRBJ2-1; clone size: -; D gene: -; CDR3 DNA: TGTGCCAGCAGGAAGTGGGCCTCCGCCTACAATGAGCAGTTCTTC; CDR3 protein: CASRKWASAYNEQFF
V gene: TRBV4-3; J gene: TRBJ2-2; clone size: few; D gene: -; CDR3 DNA: TGCGCCAGCAGCCAAGGACCCGGGGAGCTGTTTTTT; CDR3 protein: CASSQGPGELFF
V gene: TRBV12-5; J gene: TRBJ1-2; clone size: few; D gene: -; CDR3 DNA: TGTGCTAGTGGTCCTACCTCGGAAGGGCCGAACTATGGCTACACCTTC; CDR3 protein: CASGPTSEGPNYGYTF
V gene: TRBV13; J gene: TRBJ1-1; clone size: -; D gene: TRBD1; CDR3 DNA: TGTGCCAGCAGCGATCGACAGGGCCAGAACACTGAAGCTTTCTTT; CDR3 protein: CASSDRQGQNTEAFF
V gene: TRBV7-2; J gene: TRBJ2-1; clone size: few; D gene: -; CDR3 DNA: TGTGCCAGCAGCTCCCTCTACTTCCCAAGTGAGCAGTTCTTC; CDR3 protein: CASSSLYFPSEQFF
V gene: TRBV4-3; J gene: TRBJ2-2; clone size: -; D gene: -; CDR3 DNA: TGCGCCAGCAGCCAAGATCGGCAGGAGTACACCGGGGAGCTGTTTTTT; CDR3 protein: CASSQDRQEYTGELFF
V gene: TRBV19; J gene: TRBJ1-2; clone size: -; D gene: -; CDR3 DNA: TGTGCCAGTAGTATGTGGGACACGGGCTACACCTTC; CDR3 protein: CASSMWDTGYTF
V gene: TRBV12-3/TRBV12-4; J gene: TRBJ1-6; clone size: -; D gene: -; CDR3 DNA: TGTGCCAGCAGTTTTATCACGATGAGCTCCTATAATTCACCCCTCCACTTT; CDR3 protein: CASSFITMSSYNSPLHF
V gene: TRBV19; J gene: TRBJ2-7; clone size: -; D gene: -; CDR3 DNA: TGTGCCAGTAGTGTCGGGACTCCCTTTTACGAGCAGTACTTC; CDR3 protein: CASSVGTPFYEQYF
V gene: TRBV4-1; J gene: TRBJ1-6; clone size: few; D gene: -; CDR3 DNA: TGCGCCAGCAGCCCCGATTCGGGCGATAATTCACCCCTCCACTTT; CDR3 protein: CASSPDSGDNSPLHF
V gene: TRBV27; J gene: TRBJ2-7; clone size: -; D gene: -; CDR3 DNA: TGTGCCAGCAGTTTGAGGGAGAGCTCCTACGAGCAGTACTTC; CDR3 protein: CASSLRESSYEQYF
V gene: TRBV5-4; J gene: TRBJ2-7; clone size: -; D gene: -; CDR3 DNA: TGTGCCAGCAGCTTGGGCAGGGGGGAAGACGAGCAGTACTTC; CDR3 protein: CASSLGRGEDEQYF
V gene: TRBV9; J gene: TRBJ2-2; clone size: -; D gene: TRBD2; CDR3 DNA: TGTGCCAGCACCCTAGCGGGGGGACCCTTCACCGGGGAGCTGTTTTTT; CDR3 protein: CASTLAGGPFTGELFF
V gene: TRBV6-2/TRBV6-3; J gene: TRBJ2-5; clone size: few; D gene: -; CDR3 DNA: TGTGCCAGCAGTCACGGGCCCTCATACGGAGAGACCCAGTACTTC; CDR3 protein: CASSHGPSYGETQYF
V gene: TRBV10-3; J gene: TRBJ1-2; clone size: few; D gene: -; CDR3 DNA: TGTGCCATCGATACCGGGACGGGCTATGGCTACACCTTC; CDR3 protein: CAIDTGTGYGYTF
V gene: TRBV24-1; J gene: TRBJ2-3; clone size: -; D gene: -; CDR3 DNA: TGTGCCACCAGTGATTTCCCTCGCACAGATACGCAGTATTTT; CDR3 protein: CATSDFPRTDTQYF
V gene: TRBV6-5; J gene: TRBJ2-1; clone size: -; D gene: -; CDR3 DNA: TGTGCCAGCAGCTCCGGGGACGGCTCCTACAATGAGCAGTTCTTC; CDR3 protein: CASSSGDGSYNEQFF
V gene: TRBV7-2; J gene: TRBJ2-3; clone size: many; D gene: TRBD2; CDR3 DNA: TGTGCCAGCAGCTTAGCTGGTCCTAGCGGGGCCCCAGATACGCAGTATTTT; CDR3 protein: CASSLAGPSGAPDTQYF
V gene: TRBV28; J gene: TRBJ1-6; clone size: -; D gene: TRBD1; CDR3 DNA: TGTGCCAGCAGTTTATCCGAGGGGACAGGGAGCCCACCCCTCCACTTT; CDR3 protein: CASSLSEGTGSPPLHF
V gene: TRBV7-9; J gene: TRBJ2-1; clone size: few; D gene: -; CDR3 DNA: TGTGCCAGCAGCTCGTTGGAGGACAATGAGCAGTTCTTC; CDR3 protein: CASSSLEDNEQFF
V gene: TRBV2; J gene: TRBJ1-1; clone size: -; D gene: TRBD1; CDR3 DNA: TGTGCCAGCAGTGTGCTCCTGGGGACAGGGAACATGAACACTGAAGCTTTCTTT; CDR3 protein: CASSVLLGTGNMNTEAFF
V gene: TRBV12-3/TRBV12-4; J gene: TRBJ2-2; clone size: -; D gene: TRBD1; CDR3 DNA: TGTGCCAGCAGTTTAACAGGGGTAGGGAACACCGGGGAGCTGTTTTTT; CDR3 protein: CASSLTGVGNTGELFF
V gene: TRBV15; J gene: TRBJ2-3; clone size: -; D gene: TRBD2; CDR3 DNA: TGTGCCACCAGCCTCAGCGGGGGGTATACAGATACGCAGTATTTT; CDR3 protein: CATSLSGGYTDTQYF
V gene: TRBV7-9; J gene: TRBJ1-5; clone size: -; D gene: -; CDR3 DNA: TGTGCCAGCAGCGGAGTGACGGGGGGACGCAATCAGCCCCAGCATTTT; CDR3 protein: CASSGVTGGRNQPQHF
V gene: TRBV6-1; J gene: TRBJ2-1; clone size: few; D gene: TRBD2; CDR3 DNA: TGTGCCAGCAGTCCCTGGAGCGGGGGCTGGGACAATGAGCAGTTCTTC; CDR3 protein: CASSPWSGGWDNEQFF
V gene: TRBV9; J gene: TRBJ2-1; clone size: -; D gene: TRBD1; CDR3 DNA: TGTGCCAGCAGCGTAGGGGACAGCAACTCCTACAATGAGCAGTTCTTC; CDR3 protein: CASSVGDSNSYNEQFF
V gene: TRBV7-6; J gene: TRBJ1-1; clone size: -; D gene: -; CDR3 DNA: TGTGCCAGCTCGGAGGGAGATGAAGCTTTCTTT; CDR3 protein: CASSEGDEAFF
V gene: TRBV7-9; J gene: TRBJ2-3; clone size: many; D gene: -; CDR3 DNA: TGTGCCAGCAGCTTTAAGGTGCGAGATACGCAGTATTTT; CDR3 protein: CASSFKVRDTQYF
V gene: TRBV19; J gene: TRBJ1-5; clone size: -; D gene: -; CDR3 DNA: TGTGCCAGTAGTACCTCGGGCAGGGAGGAGCATTTT; CDR3 protein: CASSTSGREEHF
V gene: TRBV11-2; J gene: TRBJ1-6; clone size: -; D gene: -; CDR3 DNA: TGTGCCAGCAGCTTAGCCCCGACAGACTCCTATAATTCACCCCTCCACTTT; CDR3 protein: CASSLAPTDSYNSPLHF
V gene: TRBV7-2; J gene: TRBJ2-7; clone size: many; D gene: -; CDR3 DNA: TGTGCCAGCAGCTTTCCGGGGGCTTCCTACGAGCAGTACTTC; CDR3 protein: CASSFPGASYEQYF
V gene: TRBV4-2; J gene: TRBJ1-1; clone size: -; D gene: -; CDR3 DNA: TGTGCCAGCAGCCAAGTGGGGACTAGGGAGAGGAACACTGAAGCTTTCTTT; CDR3 protein: CASSQVGTRERNTEAFF
V gene: TRBV5-4; J gene: TRBJ2-2; clone size: -; D gene: -; CDR3 DNA: TGTGCCAGCTTGGCGAACACCGGGGAGCTGTTTTTT; CDR3 protein: CASLANTGELFF
V gene: TRBV29-1; J gene: TRBJ1-6; clone size: few; D gene: -; CDR3 DNA: TGCAGCGTAGGGGAAAGGGGCCTCTATAATTCACCCCTCCACTTT; CDR3 protein: CSVGERGLYNSPLHF
V gene: TRBV6-5; J gene: TRBJ1-4; clone size: once; D gene: TRBD1; CDR3 DNA: TGTGCCAGCAGCCGGGGACAGAATGAAAAACTGTTTTTT; CDR3 protein: CASSRGQNEKLFF